This TCR beta chain was found in a study of cytomegalovirus exposure and HLA in healthy donors. Findings and caveats of the study: Rare sequences made up most TCRs, while some public TCRs were found in many donors. Cytomegalovirus association was listed for approximately 150 TCR beta chains.

This CDR3 has 14 residues. V was pared by 6 bases and J by 3 bases, with 4 bases of the junction left unmatched. Germline loops: CDR1 LNHDA, CDR2 SQIVND (reference sequence). Comments on this clone: The antigen remains undetermined.

Only in-frame clones appear in the TCRdb table, and some are missing; sequencing was by immunoSEQ multiplex PCR. Of 100,000 to 150,000 clones detected, approximately 94% appear once; the ten largest clones hold over 1%. Sequences were obtained from PBMCs. This TCR was recovered from a woman between 18 and 29 years old in good health and CMV-seronegative. V and J are TRBV19 and TRBJ1-5, with 8 bases matching TRBD1. This CDR3 is CASSWTGNNQPQHF. In DNA form, the CDR3 reads TGTGCCAGTAGCTGGACAGGGAACAATCAGCCCCAGCATTTT.